Listed below are T cell receptor beta chains from one sample, sequenced in a study of blood T cell repertoires in COVID-19. Produced via immunoSEQ multiplex PCR; TCRdb's table is partial and in-frame only. The data show 250,000 to 350,000 clones, roughly 84% seen once. The sample comprised peripheral blood. These receptors were taken from a human donor with COVID-19, enrolled during active disease. The donor label of this sample is uncertain. The CDR3 runs from the conserved cysteine through the conserved F or W. A D gene is named only where the DNA matches it firmly. For some rows the clone size is stated as once, few or many, or as a class when expanded; others skip it.

CASSADRQYTDTQYF | TGTGCCAGCAGCGCCGACAGGCAATACACAGATACGCAGTATTTT | TRBJ2-3 | 15 | TRBV9 | NA | NA
CASSRPGGANEKLFF | TGTGCCAGCAGCCGACCGGGAGGGGCTAATGAAAAACTGTTTTTT | TRBJ1-4 | 15 | TRBV11-1 | NA | NA
CASSLTSGSSLEQYF | TGTGCCAGCAGCTTAACTAGCGGGAGTTCCCTCGAGCAGTACTTC | TRBJ2-7 | 15 | TRBV7-2 | TRBD2 | NA
CASSPPNTLDEQYF | TGTGCCAGCTCACCACCGAACACCCTGGACGAGCAGTACTTC | TRBJ2-7 | 14 | TRBV18 | NA | NA
CASSGQDGYGYTF | TGCGCCAGCAGCGGACAGGATGGCTATGGCTACACCTTC | TRBJ1-2 | 13 | TRBV10-1 | TRBD1 | NA
CASSLEGQGVSEQFF | TGTGCCAGCAGCTTGGAGGGACAGGGGGTTAGTGAGCAGTTCTTC | TRBJ2-1 | 15 | TRBV5-4 | TRBD1 | NA
CASSLEAPGTGELFF | TGTGCCAGCAGTTTAGAGGCGCCGGGCACCGGGGAGCTGTTTTTT | TRBJ2-2 | 15 | TRBV27 | NA | few
CASSPPFSTEAFF | TGTGCCAGCAGCCCCCCTTTTAGCACTGAAGCTTTCTTT | TRBJ1-1 | 13 | TRBV9 | NA | NA
CASSSPGLAGTYYEQYF | TGTGCCAGCAGTTCCCCGGGACTAGCGGGGACTTACTACGAGCAGTACTTC | TRBJ2-7 | 17 | TRBV28 | TRBD2 | NA
CASSTLRDRGLETQYF | TGTGCCAGCAGCACACTCCGGGACAGGGGGCTTGAGACCCAGTACTTC | TRBJ2-5 | 16 | TRBV11-2 | TRBD1 | few
CASSKERSGTASSGNTIYF | TGTGCCAGCAGCAAAGAACGGAGTGGGACAGCCTCCTCTGGAAACACCATATATTTT | TRBJ1-3 | 19 | TRBV21-1 | NA | NA
CACAGPANTGELFF | TGTGCCTGCGCTGGGCCTGCGAACACCGGGGAGCTGTTTTTT | TRBJ2-2 | 14 | TRBV30 | NA | NA
CASIAGLAPYNEQFF | TGTGCCAGCATCGCGGGACTAGCGCCTTACAATGAGCAGTTCTTC | TRBJ2-1 | 15 | TRBV2 | TRBD2 | NA
CATQGYDSYNEQFF | TGTGCCACCCAGGGGTATGACTCCTACAATGAGCAGTTCTTC | TRBJ2-1 | 14 | TRBV27 | NA | NA
CASSGAGLAVPSEQYF | TGTGCCAGCAGCGGGGCCGGACTAGCGGTACCCTCCGAGCAGTACTTC | TRBJ2-7 | 16 | TRBV5-4 | TRBD2 | once
CASSYPAGVADTQYF | TGTGCCAGCAGTTACCCAGCGGGAGTAGCAGATACGCAGTATTTT | TRBJ2-3 | 15 | TRBV6-5 | TRBD2 | once
CARSRGADTEAFF | TGTGCCAGGAGCCGGGGGGCTGACACTGAAGCTTTCTTT | TRBJ1-1 | 13 | TRBV2 | NA | NA